The 12 T cell receptor beta chains below were found in one sample sequenced in a study of memory CD4+ T cells and cytomegalovirus serostatus. Single viable CD3+CD4+CD8-CD45RO+ cells were sorted as the memory CD4+ T cells. Clones were read by immunoSEQ multiplex PCR, and TCRdb kept only the in-frame ones, dropping some. The sample carries some 80,000 clones, 80% recorded once. Sequencing was performed on memory CD4+ T cells from blood. The receptors were gathered from an adult in good health and CMV-seronegative.

The chain couples TRBV4-2 to TRBJ2-7; 8 bases agree with TRBD2. The V and J ends lost 5 bases and 1 base, in that order; junction bases with no gene match: 16. Per the germline V gene, CDR1 is LGHNA and CDR2 is YNFKEQ. The CDR3 covers 18 residues. The chain's CDR3 is CASSSHYRLAGLSYEQYF. The CDR3 coding sequence is TGTGCCAGCAGCTCACACTATCGGCTAGCGGGCTTGTCCTACGAGCAGTACTTC.

This clone was found a few times. The chain couples TRBV30 to TRBJ2-1; maybe TRBD2 (6 bases). V was pared by 8 bases and J by 1 base, with 12 bases between. The CDR3 is 13 amino acids. The germline V gene encodes CDR1 GTSNPN and CDR2 SVGIG (reference sequence). CDR3 in amino acids: CARTGASYNEQFF. Here the CDR3 DNA reads TGTGCCCGAACGGGAGCGTCCTACAATGAGCAGTTCTTC.

The chain has TRBV2 and TRBJ2-3, with D hard to call. The V end lost 8 bases, the J end lost 0 bases, and 6 bases lay between the germline ends. The CDR3 sequence is 12 residues long. The germline CDR1 and CDR2 sequences are SNHLY and FYNNEI. CDR3 coding DNA: TGTGCCAGCTTACTAAGCACAGATACGCAGTATTTT. This codes for CASLLSTDTQYF.

The gene calls are TRBV7-3 and TRBJ2-6; D uncertain. The CDR3 runs to 17 residues. The V and J ends lost 0 bases and 0 bases respectively, with 9 bases between them. CDR1 is SGHTA and CDR2 is FQGTGA in the germline V gene. CDR3 nucleotides: TGTGCCAGCAGCTTAACTTCCGTTCGCTCTGGGGCCAACGTCCTGACTTTC. This encodes CASSLTSVRSGANVLTF.

The chain carries TRBV9 and TRBJ2-3, with 9 bases fitting TRBD1. CDR3 length: 16 amino acids. J gave up 2 bases and V 4 bases, and 8 bases lay outside the gene matches. Germline V CDR1 and CDR2: SGDLS, YYNGEE. The CDR3 DNA reads as TGTGCCAGCAGCCTCCTCGGGACAGGGAACACAGATACGCAGTATTTT. Encoded protein: CASSLLGTGNTDTQYF.

V is TRBV5-1 and J is TRBJ2-5; D perhaps matches TRBD1 (5 bases). With 4 bases removed from V and 1 base from J, the gap between germline ends came to 8 bases. Per germline, CDR1 SGHRS and CDR2 YFSETQ. CDR3 length: 13 amino acids. The CDR3 loop reads CASSKDIQETQYF. The DNA of the CDR3 is TGCGCCAGCAGCAAGGACATCCAAGAGACCCAGTACTTC.

This clone was recorded once. The V and J genes are TRBV7-3 and TRBJ2-1, with 15 bases identical to TRBD2. Germline trimming cut 1 base from V and 9 bases from J; bases unmatched to any gene: 7. This CDR3 has 17 amino acids. Germline CDR1 and CDR2: SGHTA and FQGTGA. This CDR3 reads CASSLMGLAGGFREQFF. The CDR3 DNA follows: TGTGCCAGCAGCTTAATGGGACTAGCGGGGGGTTTCCGTGAGCAGTTCTTC.

This clone was observed a single time. This chain links TRBV5-4 with TRBJ1-6; 10 nucleotides agree with TRBD1. Germline lookup yields CDR1 SGHNT and CDR2 YYREEE (reference sequence). V trimming: 4 bases; J trimming: 8 bases; junction bases outside the gene matches: 6. This CDR3 is 15 amino acids long. This chain's CDR3 is CASSPGTGADSPLHF. The CDR3 DNA follows: TGTGCCAGCAGCCCAGGGACAGGGGCCGATTCACCCCTCCACTTT. Based on the CDR3 plus reference TRBV5-4 and TRBJ1-6, the full variable domain is ETGVTQSPTHLIKTRGQQVTLRCSSQSGHNTVSWYQQALGQGPQFIFQYYREEENGRGNFPPRFSGLQFPNYSSELNVNALELDDSALYLCASSPGTGADSPLHFGNGTRLTVT.

The rearrangement links TRBV4-1 to TRBJ1-2, with D maybe TRBD1 (5 bases). The CDR3 has 15 residues. Germline assignment: CDR1 MGHRA and CDR2 YSYEKL. V lost 1 base and J 5 bases, leaving 14 bases between the germline ends. This CDR3 is CASSQAPGREYGYTF. The CDR3 DNA reads as TGCGCCAGCAGCCAAGCCCCCGGCAGGGAGTATGGCTACACCTTC.

The V gene is TRBV5-1, the J gene TRBJ2-3; D might be TRBD2 (7 bases). The CDR3 runs 15 residues. V lost 2 bases and J lost 0, with 10 bases in between. Germline V gives CDR1 SGHRS, CDR2 YFSETQ. The DNA for the CDR3 is TGCGCCAGCAGCTTAGGGGGGGCTAGCACAGATACGCAGTATTTT. Protein product: CASSLGGASTDTQYF. Full variable domain (missing parts from reference TRBV5-1 and TRBJ2-3): KAGVTQTPRYLIKTRGQQVTLSCSPISGHRSVSWYQQTPGQGLQFLFEYFSETQRNKGNFPGRFSGRQFSNSRSEMNVSTLELGDSALYLCASSLGGASTDTQYFGPGTRLTVL.

The chain joins TRBV28 to TRBJ1-2, with D uncertain. CDR1 and CDR2 (germline): MDHEN, SYDVKM. There are 15 residues in the CDR3. V shed 2 bases and J shed 0 bases, with 10 bases lying between them. CDR3 nucleotide sequence: TGTGCCAGCAGTTTAATTGGAGTTTCTAACTATGGCTACACCTTC. It yields the protein CASSLIGVSNYGYTF.

The chain couples TRBV7-8 to TRBJ2-1, with D possibly TRBD1 on 6 matching bases. V was pared by 3 bases and J by 3 bases, with 9 bases between. There are 14 residues in the CDR3. Per germline, CDR1 SGHVS and CDR2 FQNEAQ. CDR3: CASSFSTGYNEQFF. The CDR3 DNA reads TGTGCCAGCAGCTTTTCGACAGGCTACAATGAGCAGTTCTTC.